These T cell receptor beta chains were read from a single sample in a study of response to subunit inactivated influenza vaccine. From the RT-PCR reads, TCRdb called clonotypes with MiXCR, one entry per CDR3 protein. Of some 520,000 distinct CDR3 sequences detected, 16% appear once; the ten largest clones hold approximately 3%. Sequenced here: CD4+ T cells sorted from PBMCs, sampled roughly 24 months after vaccination. The source of these receptors is a man aged 45-69 years who received an inactivated influenza vaccine. CDR3s include the opening cysteine and the closing phenylalanine or tryptophan. Fields, in order: J gene, D gene, clone size, V gene, CDR3 DNA, CDR3 protein. A D gene is named only where the DNA matches it firmly. Size is omitted from some rows. Given values are once, few, many or a class for expanded clones.

J: TRBJ2-1
D: TRBD2
size: .
V: TRBV4-3
DNA: TGCGCCAGCAGCCAAGAAGGTAGCGGGGGAGGTAATGAGCAGTTCTTC
CDR3: CASSQEGSGGGNEQFF

J: TRBJ2-1
D: .
size: .
V: TRBV14
DNA: TGTGCCAGCAGCCCACGACCCGGGACCAGTGGATACAATGAGCAGTTCTTC
CDR3: CASSPRPGTSGYNEQFF

J: TRBJ2-7
D: TRBD1
size: few
V: TRBV29-1
DNA: TGCAGCGTCCGAGGACAGGGGTGGCACGAGCAGTACTTC
CDR3: CSVRGQGWHEQYF

J: TRBJ2-7
D: TRBD1
size: .
V: TRBV29-1
DNA: TGCAGCGTTTCAACCGGACAGGGACCTTACGAGCAGTACTTC
CDR3: CSVSTGQGPYEQYF

J: TRBJ2-5
D: .
size: few
V: TRBV4-3
DNA: TGCGCCAGCAGCCCTAGGACAGAAGAGACCCAGTACTTC
CDR3: CASSPRTEETQYF

J: TRBJ2-7
D: .
size: .
V: TRBV20-1
DNA: TGCAGTGCCGCGAAGATGGGAACGGGAACTAGAGAGCAGTACTTC
CDR3: CSAAKMGTGTREQYF

J: TRBJ1-6
D: .
size: few
V: TRBV20-1
DNA: TGCAGTGCCGGTAGCTCCTATAATTCACCCCTCCACTTT
CDR3: CSAGSSYNSPLHF

J: TRBJ1-4
D: .
size: few
V: TRBV5-6
DNA: TGTGCCAGCAGCCAGGCGAAGAGGGGGAAGGACGAAAAACTGTTTTTT
CDR3: CASSQAKRGKDEKLFF

J: TRBJ2-1
D: TRBD1
size: .
V: TRBV24-1
DNA: TGTGCCACCAGTGATTCGGGGAAAGGGCAGGGGGTGTCCAATGAGCAGTTCTTC
CDR3: CATSDSGKGQGVSNEQFF

J: TRBJ2-2
D: TRBD2
size: .
V: TRBV6-5
DNA: TGTGCCAGCAGTTACTACGTGCGAGCGGGGGGCGGGGAGCTGTTTTTT
CDR3: CASSYYVRAGGGELFF

J: TRBJ2-4
D: .
size: .
V: TRBV11-2
DNA: TGTGCCAGCAGCTTAGCGCACCAAGACATTCAGTACTTC
CDR3: CASSLAHQDIQYF

J: TRBJ2-1
D: TRBD2
size: .
V: TRBV20-1
DNA: TGCAGTGCTAGAGGGTTTCGTCCGGCGGTAGCGGGAGCCTACAATGAGCAGTTCTTC
CDR3: CSARGFRPAVAGAYNEQFF

J: TRBJ2-7
D: .
size: many
V: TRBV6-1
DNA: TGTGCCAGCACCTTGACGCGACTAGCCTACGAGCAGTACTTC
CDR3: CASTLTRLAYEQYF

J: TRBJ2-7
D: .
size: .
V: TRBV6-2/TRBV6-3
DNA: TGTGCCAGCAGTCGCGCGGGGGCCGACCTCTCCTACGAGCAGTACTTC
CDR3: CASSRAGADLSYEQYF

J: TRBJ2-5
D: TRBD2
size: few
V: TRBV20-1
DNA: TGCAGTGCTAGTAGCGGGAGACGATTCCCAGAGACCCAGTACTTC
CDR3: CSASSGRRFPETQYF

J: TRBJ2-7
D: .
size: few
V: TRBV5-1
DNA: TGCGCCAGCAGTACCCTCTCCGGGAACCCCTACGAGCAGTACTTC
CDR3: CASSTLSGNPYEQYF

J: TRBJ2-5
D: .
size: few
V: TRBV6-1
DNA: TGTGCCAGCAGTAAAGGGATACAGAGCCAAGAGACCCAGTACTTC
CDR3: CASSKGIQSQETQYF

J: TRBJ2-3
D: .
size: many
V: TRBV10-3
DNA: TGTGCCATCAGTGAGGTGCTCGGGTTCCTCGCAGATACGCAGTATTTT
CDR3: CAISEVLGFLADTQYF

J: TRBJ2-1
D: .
size: many
V: TRBV11-2
DNA: TGTGCCAGCAGCTTAGCGGGGGTAAACAATGAGCAGTTCTTC
CDR3: CASSLAGVNNEQFF

J: TRBJ2-5
D: TRBD2
size: many
V: TRBV6-2/TRBV6-3
DNA: TGTGCCAGCAGTTACCTAGCGGGAGGAGAGACCCAGTACTTC
CDR3: CASSYLAGGETQYF

J: TRBJ1-2
D: .
size: few
V: TRBV4-1
DNA: TGCGCCAGCAGCCAAGAGTCCGCAGGGAGCAACTATGGCTACACCTTC
CDR3: CASSQESAGSNYGYTF

J: TRBJ2-1
D: TRBD1
size: .
V: TRBV29-1
DNA: TGCAGCGTTGATGGGACAGGCTCCTACAATGAGCAGTTCTTC
CDR3: CSVDGTGSYNEQFF

J: TRBJ2-7
D: .
size: few
V: TRBV6-2/TRBV6-3
DNA: TGTGCCAGCAATCATAGGACAGAGTCCTACGAGCAGTACTTC
CDR3: CASNHRTESYEQYF

J: TRBJ2-7
D: .
size: few
V: TRBV20-1
DNA: TGCAGTGCTCCCCCGGGGAGTACCCACGAGCAGTACTTC
CDR3: CSAPPGSTHEQYF

J: TRBJ1-2
D: TRBD1
size: few
V: TRBV7-9
DNA: TGTGCCAGCAGCCTCTCCGGGACAGCGAGCTATGGCTACACCTTC
CDR3: CASSLSGTASYGYTF

J: TRBJ2-1
D: TRBD1
size: .
V: TRBV24-1
DNA: TGTGCCACCAGTAGAGGGACGGGACAGGGGGTAGGTGAGCAGTTCTTC
CDR3: CATSRGTGQGVGEQFF

J: TRBJ2-5
D: TRBD1
size: few
V: TRBV4-2
DNA: TGTGCCAGCAGCCAGGACAGGGGGCTTCTCCAAGAGACCCAGTACTTC
CDR3: CASSQDRGLLQETQYF

J: TRBJ2-1
D: .
size: few
V: TRBV29-1
DNA: TGCAGCGCCCTAGGTCTGGTTGGGGGTGGGCAGTTCTTC
CDR3: CSALGLVGGGQFF

J: TRBJ2-1
D: .
size: .
V: TRBV19
DNA: TGTGCCAGTAATCCGGGACAAAACTACAATGAGCAGTTCTTC
CDR3: CASNPGQNYNEQFF

J: TRBJ1-1
D: .
size: few
V: TRBV28
DNA: TGTGCCAGCAGGGCAGGGGCGACGAACACTGAAGCTTTCTTT
CDR3: CASRAGATNTEAFF

J: TRBJ2-7
D: .
size: .
V: TRBV7-2
DNA: TGTGCCAGCAGCTCGAGAGCGGGCCCTTCCTACGAGCAGTACTTC
CDR3: CASSSRAGPSYEQYF

J: TRBJ2-5
D: .
size: few
V: TRBV2
DNA: TGTGCCAGCAGTGCAATGGGCGGGCAAGAGACCCAGTACTTC
CDR3: CASSAMGGQETQYF

J: TRBJ2-1
D: .
size: many
V: TRBV12-3/TRBV12-4
DNA: TGTGCCAGCAGTTTTCCCGGCAATGAGCAGTTCTTC
CDR3: CASSFPGNEQFF

J: TRBJ2-3
D: TRBD2
size: few
V: TRBV4-2
DNA: TGTGCCAGCAGCCAAGGTCAACTAGCGGTAACAGATACGCAGTATTTT
CDR3: CASSQGQLAVTDTQYF

J: TRBJ1-4
D: .
size: .
V: TRBV4-2
DNA: TGTGCCAGCAGCCGGAGTCGCGCAGTGAATAATGAAAAACTGTTTTTT
CDR3: CASSRSRAVNNEKLFF

J: TRBJ1-2
D: TRBD1
size: .
V: TRBV20-1
DNA: TGCAGTGCTAGAGATTATCGGCAGGGGGCGTCGTATGGCTACACCTTC
CDR3: CSARDYRQGASYGYTF

J: TRBJ2-4
D: .
size: few
V: TRBV5-1
DNA: TGCGCCAGCAGCTTGGAGGGCAGCAAAAACATTCAGTACTTC
CDR3: CASSLEGSKNIQYF

J: TRBJ2-7
D: TRBD1
size: .
V: TRBV29-1
DNA: TGCAGCACAGGGACAGGGGGCGCAATCGACGAGCAGTACTTC
CDR3: CSTGTGGAIDEQYF

J: TRBJ2-3
D: TRBD1
size: few
V: TRBV12-3/TRBV12-4
DNA: TGTGCCAGCTCGACGGGGACAGGGGGGTCCGATACGCAGTATTTT
CDR3: CASSTGTGGSDTQYF

J: TRBJ1-2
D: .
size: few
V: TRBV18
DNA: TGTGCCAGCTCACCCGTAACTCCAGGGCTATCTGGCTACACCTTC
CDR3: CASSPVTPGLSGYTF

J: TRBJ2-1
D: TRBD2
size: .
V: TRBV6-2/TRBV6-3
DNA: TGTGCCAGCAGCCCTTGGCGGGGGGCAGGAAATGAGCAGTTCTTC
CDR3: CASSPWRGAGNEQFF

J: TRBJ1-1
D: .
size: many
V: TRBV6-5
DNA: TGTGCCAGTACCCCCCTAGGCCACATGGGGACGAACACTGAAGCTTTCTTT
CDR3: CASTPLGHMGTNTEAFF

J: TRBJ2-3
D: .
size: few
V: TRBV25-1
DNA: TGTGCCAGCAAGGGGCAAGATACGCAGTATTTT
CDR3: CASKGQDTQYF

J: TRBJ2-1
D: TRBD1
size: .
V: TRBV28
DNA: TGTGCCAGCAGTTTGTCCCTGGGACAGAAATACAATGAGCAGTTCTTC
CDR3: CASSLSLGQKYNEQFF

J: TRBJ2-7
D: TRBD2
size: .
V: TRBV7-7
DNA: TGTGCCAGCAGCTTTCGGACTAGCGGGAGTAACTACGAGCAGTACTTC
CDR3: CASSFRTSGSNYEQYF

J: TRBJ1-1
D: .
size: few
V: TRBV29-1
DNA: TGCAGCCCGACGGGGGGGCCGTTCACTGAAGCTTTCTTT
CDR3: CSPTGGPFTEAFF

J: TRBJ2-3
D: .
size: medium-sized
V: TRBV14
DNA: TGTGCCAGCAGCCAAGTTTATACGCAGTATTTT
CDR3: CASSQVYTQYF

J: TRBJ2-5
D: TRBD1
size: .
V: TRBV7-2
DNA: TGTGCCAGCAGTATCAGGGGGATTCAAGAGACCCAGTACTTC
CDR3: CASSIRGIQETQYF

J: TRBJ2-7
D: .
size: .
V: TRBV20-1
DNA: TGCAGTGCTATTCCGGGGGCGCGTGTCTACGAGCAGTACTTC
CDR3: CSAIPGARVYEQYF

J: TRBJ1-4
D: .
size: .
V: TRBV4-1
DNA: TGCGCCAGCAGCCAAGATTGGATCTCGGGAAGGTTAGGGATGGGTAATGAAAAACTGTTTTTT
CDR3: CASSQDWISGRLGMGNEKLFF

J: TRBJ2-7
D: TRBD2
size: .
V: TRBV30
DNA: TGTGCCTGGAGGCCCCGTGGCGGGAGGGGCGAGCAGTACTTC
CDR3: CAWRPRGGRGEQYF

J: TRBJ2-3
D: .
size: few
V: TRBV18
DNA: TGTGCCAGCTCGTACAGAGCTTCAACCACAGATACGCAGTATTTT
CDR3: CASSYRASTTDTQYF

J: TRBJ2-5
D: .
size: .
V: TRBV20-1
DNA: TGCAGTGCTCTTATCAGGGAAGAGACCCAGTACTTC
CDR3: CSALIREETQYF

J: TRBJ2-1
D: TRBD2
size: few
V: TRBV6-1
DNA: TGTGCCAGCAGCCCGGGGCTAGCGGGGGCCCAGTTCTTC
CDR3: CASSPGLAGAQFF